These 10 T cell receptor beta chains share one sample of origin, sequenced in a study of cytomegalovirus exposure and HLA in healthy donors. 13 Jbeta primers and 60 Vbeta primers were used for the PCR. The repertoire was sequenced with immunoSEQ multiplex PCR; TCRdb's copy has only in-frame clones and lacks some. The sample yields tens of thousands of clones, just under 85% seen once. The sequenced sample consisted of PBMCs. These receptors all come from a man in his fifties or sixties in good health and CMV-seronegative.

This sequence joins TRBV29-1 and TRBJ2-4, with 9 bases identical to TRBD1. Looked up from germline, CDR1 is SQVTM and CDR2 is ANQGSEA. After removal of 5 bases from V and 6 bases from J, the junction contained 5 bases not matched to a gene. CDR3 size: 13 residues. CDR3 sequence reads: CSVIGQGLNIQYF. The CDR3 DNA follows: TGCAGCGTTATCGGACAGGGGCTAAACATTCAGTACTTC.

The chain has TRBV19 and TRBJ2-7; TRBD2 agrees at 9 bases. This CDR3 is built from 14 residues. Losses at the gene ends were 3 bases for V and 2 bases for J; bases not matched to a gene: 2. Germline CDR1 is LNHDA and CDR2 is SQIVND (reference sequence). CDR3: CASSISSGAYEQYF. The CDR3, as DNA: TGTGCCAGTAGTATCTCTAGCGGGGCCTACGAGCAGTACTTC.

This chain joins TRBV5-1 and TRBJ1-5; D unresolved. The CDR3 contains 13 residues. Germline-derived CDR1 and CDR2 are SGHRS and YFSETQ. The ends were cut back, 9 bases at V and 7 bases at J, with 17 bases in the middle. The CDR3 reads CAKPRRNGQPQHF. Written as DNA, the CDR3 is TGCGCCAAGCCACGGAGGAACGGGCAGCCCCAGCATTTT.

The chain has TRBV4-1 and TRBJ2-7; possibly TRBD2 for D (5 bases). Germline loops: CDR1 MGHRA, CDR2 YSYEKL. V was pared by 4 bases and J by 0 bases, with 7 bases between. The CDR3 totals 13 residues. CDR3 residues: CASSLASSYEQYF. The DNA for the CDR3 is TGCGCCAGCAGCCTAGCGAGCTCCTACGAGCAGTACTTC.

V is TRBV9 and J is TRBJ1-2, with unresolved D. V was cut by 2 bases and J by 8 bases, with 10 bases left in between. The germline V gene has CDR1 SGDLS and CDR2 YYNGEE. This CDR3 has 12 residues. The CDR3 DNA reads TGTGCCAGCAGCGTTGGAGAAAGCGGCTACACCTTC. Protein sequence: CASSVGESGYTF.

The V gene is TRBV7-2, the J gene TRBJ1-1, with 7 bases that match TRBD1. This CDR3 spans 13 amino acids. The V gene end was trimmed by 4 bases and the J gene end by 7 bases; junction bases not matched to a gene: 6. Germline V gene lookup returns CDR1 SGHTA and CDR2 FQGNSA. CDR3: CASSYRTGLEAFF. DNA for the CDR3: TGTGCCAGCAGCTATAGGACAGGCCTTGAAGCTTTCTTT.

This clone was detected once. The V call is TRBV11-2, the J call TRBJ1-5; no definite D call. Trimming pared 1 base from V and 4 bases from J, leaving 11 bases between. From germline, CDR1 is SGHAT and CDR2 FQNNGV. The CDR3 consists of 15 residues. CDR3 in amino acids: CASSLGVGGNQPQHF. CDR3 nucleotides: TGTGCCAGCAGCTTAGGCGTGGGAGGGAATCAGCCCCAGCATTTT.

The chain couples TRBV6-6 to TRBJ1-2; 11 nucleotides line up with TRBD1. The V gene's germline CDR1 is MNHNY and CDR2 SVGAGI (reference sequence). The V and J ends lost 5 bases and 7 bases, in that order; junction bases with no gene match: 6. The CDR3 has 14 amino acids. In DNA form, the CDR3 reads TGTGCCAGCAGTGACGGACAGGGGGCTCGTGGCTACACCTTC. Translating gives CASSDGQGARGYTF.

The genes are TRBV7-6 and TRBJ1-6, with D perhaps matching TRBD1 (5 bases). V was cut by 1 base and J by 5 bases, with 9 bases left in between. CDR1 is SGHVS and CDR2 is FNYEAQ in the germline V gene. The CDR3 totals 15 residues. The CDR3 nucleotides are TGTGCCAGCAGCTTAGTAGGGGTTGATAATTCACCCCTCCACTTT. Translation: CASSLVGVDNSPLHF.

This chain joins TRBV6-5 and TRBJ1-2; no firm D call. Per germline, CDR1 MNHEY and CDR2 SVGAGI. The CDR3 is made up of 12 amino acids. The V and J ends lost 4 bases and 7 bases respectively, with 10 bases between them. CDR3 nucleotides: TGTGCCAGCAGTTTTGGAGCCGGTGGCTACACCTTC. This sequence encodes CASSFGAGGYTF.